What follows are 7 T cell receptor beta chains derived from one specimen sequenced in a study of T cells after yellow fever vaccination. In TCRdb, the 5' RACE reads were re-called with MiXCR into one record per CDR3 protein. The repertoire holds a few hundred thousand distinct CDR3 sequences, with under 20% as singletons. Material: PBMCs, obtained before the yellow fever booster vaccination. Receptors were obtained from a man younger than 35 who received the YFV17D yellow fever vaccine.

This clonotype came up a few times. The J gene is TRBJ2-3, the V gene TRBV11-2; 7 positions agree with TRBD2. The CDR3 spans 15 residues. V lost 5 bases to trimming and J lost 3 bases; unmatched junction nucleotides: 8. Germline-derived CDR1 and CDR2 are SGHAT and FQNNGV. The CDR3 reads CASSPAGVFTDTQYF. CDR3 DNA: TGTGCCAGCAGCCCCGCGGGGGTGTTTACAGATACGCAGTATTTT. Looking up the rest from reference TRBV11-2 and TRBJ2-3 gives the full variable domain: EAGVAQSPRYKIIEKRQSVAFWCNPISGHATLYWYQQILGQGPKLLIQFQNNGVVDDSQLPKDRFSAERLKGVDSTLKIQPAKLEDSAVYLCASSPAGVFTDTQYFGPGTRLTVL.

This clonotype has ten or more counts. The J gene is TRBJ1-5, the V gene TRBV6-5, with 9 bases lining up with TRBD1. The J segment lost 7 bases and the V segment lost 5 bases, leaving 3 bases of the junction unmatched. The CDR3 is 13 amino acids. CDR1 and CDR2 from the germline V gene are MNHEY and SVGAGI. The CDR3, as DNA: TGTGCCAGCAGTGGACAGGGGCACCAGCCCCAGCATTTT. It yields the protein CASSGQGHQPQHF.

This clonotype has more than one count but fewer than ten. V gene TRBV2 combines with J gene TRBJ2-3; TRBD2 agrees at 9 bases. The germline V gene encodes CDR1 SNHLY and CDR2 FYNNEI. The CDR3 is 13 amino acids. Trimming at V came to 6 bases and at J to 5 bases, leaving 3 bases not matched to a gene. CDR3 coding DNA: TGTGCCAGCAGAGAGACTAGCGGAGATACGCAGTATTTT. It translates to CASRETSGDTQYF.

The table lists this clonotype with a few counts. As DNA, the CDR3 is TGTGCCCCTTGGTACCGGCGGTCTGAGCAGTTCTTC. This sequence encodes CAPWYRRSEQFF. This chain uses TRBV10-3 with TRBJ2-1; D not certain. Per the germline V gene, CDR1 is ENHRY and CDR2 is SYGVKD. V lost 11 bases, J lost 9 bases, and 17 bases lay in between. CDR3 length equals 12 residues.

This clonotype appeared many times. This rearrangement joins TRBV5-1 to TRBJ2-5; D remains ambiguous. Germline V CDR1 and CDR2: SGHRS, YFSETQ. Trimming shortened V by 1 base and J by 2 bases, and 6 bases separated the two germline ends. This CDR3 is 13 amino acids long. The CDR3: CASSLSGQETQYF. In DNA form, the CDR3 reads TGCGCCAGCAGCTTGTCTGGGCAAGAGACCCAGTACTTC.

This clonotype was counted a few times. The rearrangement joins TRBV29-1 to TRBJ2-7; TRBD2 matches at 11 bases. CDR1 is SQVTM and CDR2 is ANQGSEA in the germline V gene. V shed 0 bases and J 3 bases; nucleotides not matched to a gene: 1. This CDR3 is built from 14 residues. The CDR3 here is CSVEELAGGYEQYF. Written as DNA, the CDR3 is TGCAGCGTTGAAGAGCTAGCGGGGGGCTACGAGCAGTACTTC.

V and J are TRBV15 and TRBJ1-6; a possible D gene is TRBD1 (6 bases). Germline CDR1 is LNHNV and CDR2 is YYDKDF (reference sequence). The CDR3 covers 14 residues. The V and J ends lost 4 bases and 9 bases respectively, with 13 bases between them. In DNA, the CDR3 is TGTGCCACCAGCACTACGGGGGGGCCTTCACCCCTCCACTTT. Its protein product is CATSTTGGPSPLHF.